This TCR beta chain was documented in a study of shared clonotypes between healthy human individuals (dated by TCRdb to 2020 to 2022). In the study overall: Three men and a couple of women, aged 18 to 49 years, made up the cohort. Per donor, three plates each were used for CD4 naive and CD4 memory, two for CD8 naive, and one for CD8 memory. To estimate repertoire size and how much clonotype sharing occurs between individuals, the study deeply sequenced the blood TCR repertoires of several healthy adults. To increase sequencing depth and limit assay-specific biases, TCR repertoire library preparation and sequencing were carried out by different laboratories using diverse techniques. Each donor's leukapheresis produced roughly between roughly 0.85 and 9 billion PBMCs. Points the paper makes about the study in general: Pairwise subsampling indicated that sequencing depth was expected to affect the degree of clonotype sharing among donors. Naive subsets generally had larger estimated clonotype richness than memory subsets. Higher generation probabilities were observed for clonotypes shared by all four sorted-subset donors than for non-shared clonotypes. Incomplete sequencing was indicated by rarefaction of sorted-subset datasets, despite the large sequencing depth. The genetic and exposure-history diversity represented was limited by the small number of donors. Roughly 5% of naive CD4, roughly 3.6% of naive CD8, 2.3% of memory CD4, and more than 0.35% of memory CD8 clonotypes were shared across a few donors. Only blood was sampled, and tissue TCR repertoires likely differ from those in blood.

Using the deep immunoSEQ assay, multiplex PCR amplified TCR CDR3 regions from genomic DNA. Genomic DNA extracted from each cell subset was distributed evenly over all wells of several immunoSEQ 96-well plates, and each plate served as one replicate. Each replicate PCR for sorted subsets received approximately 200 ng genomic DNA, equal to 30,000 or so T cell genomes. Purified libraries were measured with a Qubit 3.0 fluorometer, size-checked on a Bioanalyzer 2100, and measured again with the KAPA Library Quantification kit. Every immunoSEQ 96-well plate was sequenced on a separate single-read 150-cycle Illumina NextSeq 550 flow cell. In the authors' own workflow: Because the immunoSEQ output included only junctional sequences and no quality scores, the filtering could not be the same as the filtering used for full-length reads. Sequences were annotated with PyIR, a Python wrapper for IgBLAST v1.9, and V/J genes and CDR3 were assigned using IMGT germline references. Reads with weak V/J assignments (E-value above 1e-6), missing CDR3, stop codons, out-of-frame junctions, or ambiguous translated residues were removed. V3J clonotypes were defined by identical inferred V gene, J gene, and CDR3 amino acid sequence. The percentage overlap between two repertoires was calculated by dividing the number of shared unique clonotypes by the size of the smaller repertoire. Three approaches were used to assess repertoire richness: RTK rarefaction, the Chao1 estimator, and Recon v2.1 estimates of unobserved clonotypes. Generation probabilities for all TCRbeta clonotypes obtained by the gDNA method from a handful of donors were computed using OLGA. TCRdb stores this immuneACCESS table with in-frame sequences only. Part of the clones is absent; in the studies checked, under half of the shortfall reflects unresolved V genes, and no reason is known for the rest. From that table come the V and J calls and clone size; the DNA was used to work out D and trimming. In this sample the table shows 300,000 to 400,000 clones, around nine tenths of which occur a single time. The ten largest clones take up around 15% of the sample.

This clone was counted ten times or more. The target of this receptor is not known. Base-call qualities are not available, and no considerably larger clone is one nucleotide away. Donors were healthy HIV-negative adults with no recently reported acute infections or vaccinations. Every donor was a Caucasian adult living in Nashville, Tennessee, USA. CD8 memory samples combined magnetically selected CD45RO+ cells with CCR7-negative CD45RA+ effector memory (TemRA) cells. Blood was collected by leukapheresis, and PBMCs were isolated by Ficoll-Histopaque density gradient centrifugation and then cryopreserved in liquid nitrogen vapor phase. Analytical flow cytometry was used to check the purity and quantity of each magnetically sorted T cell population. Each sorted fraction had its genomic DNA isolated and then quantified by UV absorbance on a Nanodrop 2000c. The CDR3 sequence holds 14 residues, the cysteine and phenylalanine included. The CDR3 DNA has 42 bases and is translated from base 1. Unmatched junction bases come to 5, with V trimmed by 2 bases and J by 10 bases. Based on the germline V gene (reference sequence), the CDR1 and CDR2 sequences are LNHDA and SQIVND.

The sample consisted of memory CD8+ T cells sorted from blood. The intended sense of this specimen's cell subset or site label: CD45RO+ cells pooled with CCR7-negative TemRA cells. This chain is built from TRBV19 and TRBJ1-6; 7 nucleotides in the junction match TRBD1. The receptor comes from a man in his late teens or twenties in good health. CDR3 protein: CASSIPGGYSPLHF. The nucleotides are TGTGCCAGTAGTATACCAGGGGGTTACTCACCCCTCCACTTT.